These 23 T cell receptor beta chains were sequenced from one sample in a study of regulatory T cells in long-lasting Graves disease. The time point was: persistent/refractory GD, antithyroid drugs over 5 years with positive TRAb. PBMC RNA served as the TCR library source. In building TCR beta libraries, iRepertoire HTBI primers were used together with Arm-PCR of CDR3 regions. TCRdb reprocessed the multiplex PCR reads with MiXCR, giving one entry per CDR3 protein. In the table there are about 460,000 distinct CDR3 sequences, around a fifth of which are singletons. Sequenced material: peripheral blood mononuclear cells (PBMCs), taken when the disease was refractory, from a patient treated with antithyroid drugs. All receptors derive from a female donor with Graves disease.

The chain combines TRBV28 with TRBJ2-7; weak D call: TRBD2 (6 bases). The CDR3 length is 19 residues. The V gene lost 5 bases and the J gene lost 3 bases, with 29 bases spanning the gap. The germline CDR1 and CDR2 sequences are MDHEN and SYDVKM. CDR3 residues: CASSPTGLSGEMLIYEQYF. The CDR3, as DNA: TGTGCCAGCAGTCCCACGGGACTGTCGGGGGAGATGCTGATCTACGAGCAGTACTTC.

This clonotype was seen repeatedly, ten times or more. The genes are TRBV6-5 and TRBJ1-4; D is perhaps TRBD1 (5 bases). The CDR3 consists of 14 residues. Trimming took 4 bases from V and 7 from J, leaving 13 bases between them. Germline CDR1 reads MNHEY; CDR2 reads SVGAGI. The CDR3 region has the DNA TGTGCCAGCAGTTGGACATCGGTTGGTGAAAAACTGTTTTTT. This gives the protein CASSWTSVGEKLFF.

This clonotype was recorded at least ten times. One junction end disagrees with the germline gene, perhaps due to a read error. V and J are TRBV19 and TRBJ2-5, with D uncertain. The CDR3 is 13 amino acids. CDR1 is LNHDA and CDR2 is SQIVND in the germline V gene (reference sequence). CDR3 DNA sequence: TGTGCCAGCAGTACTGGACCGCAAGAGACCCAGTACTTC. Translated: CASSTGPQETQYF.

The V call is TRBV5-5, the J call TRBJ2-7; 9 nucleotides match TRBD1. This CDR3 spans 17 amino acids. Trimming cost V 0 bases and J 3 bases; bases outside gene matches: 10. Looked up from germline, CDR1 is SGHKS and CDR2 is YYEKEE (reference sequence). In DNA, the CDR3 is TGTGCCAGCAGCTTGGAATCCCCGGGACAGGGCGACTACGAGCAGTACTTC. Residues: CASSLESPGQGDYEQYF. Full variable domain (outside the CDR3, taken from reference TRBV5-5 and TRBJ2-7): DAGVTQSPTHLIKTRGQQVTLRCSPISGHKSVSWYQQVLGQGPQFIFQYYEKEERGRGNFPDRFSARQFPNYSSELNVNALLLGDSALYLCASSLESPGQGDYEQYFGPGTRLTVT.

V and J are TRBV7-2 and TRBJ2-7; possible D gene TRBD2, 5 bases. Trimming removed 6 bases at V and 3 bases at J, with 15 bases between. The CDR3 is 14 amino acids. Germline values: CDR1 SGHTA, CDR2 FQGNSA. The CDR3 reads CASRPPGLLYEQYF. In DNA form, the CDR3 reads TGTGCCAGCAGACCCCCTGGACTTCTCTACGAGCAGTACTTC.

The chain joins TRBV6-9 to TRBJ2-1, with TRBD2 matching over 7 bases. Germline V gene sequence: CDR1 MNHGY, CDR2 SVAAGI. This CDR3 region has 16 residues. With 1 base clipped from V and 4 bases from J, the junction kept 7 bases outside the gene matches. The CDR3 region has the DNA TGTGCCAGCAGTTATTTTCCAGCGGGGTCGTACAATGAGCAGTTCTTC. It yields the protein CASSYFPAGSYNEQFF.

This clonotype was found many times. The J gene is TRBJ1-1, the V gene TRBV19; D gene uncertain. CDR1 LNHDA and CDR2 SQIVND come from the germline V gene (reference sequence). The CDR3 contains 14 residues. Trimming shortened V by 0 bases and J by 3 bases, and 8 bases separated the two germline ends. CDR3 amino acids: CASSIDSTYTEAFF. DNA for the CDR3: TGTGCCAGTAGTATAGATAGCACGTACACTGAAGCTTTCTTT.

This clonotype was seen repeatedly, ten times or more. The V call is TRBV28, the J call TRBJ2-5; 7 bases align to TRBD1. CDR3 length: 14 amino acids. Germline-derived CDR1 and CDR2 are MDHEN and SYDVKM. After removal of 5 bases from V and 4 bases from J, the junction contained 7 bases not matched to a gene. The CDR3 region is CASSLTGKRETQYF. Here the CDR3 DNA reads TGTGCCAGCAGTCTGACAGGGAAACGAGAGACCCAGTACTTC.

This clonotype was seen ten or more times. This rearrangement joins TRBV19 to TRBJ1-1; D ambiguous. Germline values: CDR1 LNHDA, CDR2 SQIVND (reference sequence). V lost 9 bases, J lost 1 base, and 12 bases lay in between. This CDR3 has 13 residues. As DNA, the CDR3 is TGTGCCAGCAGCACCACAAGGAACACTGAAGCTTTCTTT. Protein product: CASSTTRNTEAFF.

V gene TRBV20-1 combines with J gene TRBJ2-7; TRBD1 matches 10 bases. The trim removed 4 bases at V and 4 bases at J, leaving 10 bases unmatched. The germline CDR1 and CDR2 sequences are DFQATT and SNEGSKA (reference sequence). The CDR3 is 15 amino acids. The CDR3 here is CSATSGTGDLYEQYF. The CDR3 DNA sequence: TGCAGTGCTACAAGCGGGACAGGGGATCTGTACGAGCAGTACTTC.

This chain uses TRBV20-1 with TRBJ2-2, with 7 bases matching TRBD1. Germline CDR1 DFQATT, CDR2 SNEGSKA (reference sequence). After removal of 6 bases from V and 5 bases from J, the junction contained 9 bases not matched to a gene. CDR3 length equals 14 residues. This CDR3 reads CSAQWDRGTGELFF. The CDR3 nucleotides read TGCAGTGCCCAATGGGACAGAGGGACCGGGGAGCTGTTTTTT.

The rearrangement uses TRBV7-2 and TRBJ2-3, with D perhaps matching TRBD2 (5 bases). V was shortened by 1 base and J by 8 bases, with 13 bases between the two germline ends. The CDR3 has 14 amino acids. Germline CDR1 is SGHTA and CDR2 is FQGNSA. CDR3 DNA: TGTGCCAGCAGCTTAGTTCCCGAGGCGGGTACGCAGTATTTT. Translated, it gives CASSLVPEAGTQYF. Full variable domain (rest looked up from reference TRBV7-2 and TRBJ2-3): GAGVSQSPSNKVTEKGKDVELRCDPISGHTALYWYRQSLGQGLEFLIYFQGNSAPDKSGLPSDRFSAERTGGSVSTLTIQRTQQEDSAVYLCASSLVPEAGTQYFGPGTRLTVL.

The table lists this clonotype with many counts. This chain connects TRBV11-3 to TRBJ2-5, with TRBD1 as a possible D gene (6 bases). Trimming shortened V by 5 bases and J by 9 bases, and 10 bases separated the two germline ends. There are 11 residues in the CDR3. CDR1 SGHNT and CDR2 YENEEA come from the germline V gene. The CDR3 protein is CASSPAGAQYF. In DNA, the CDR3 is TGTGCCAGCAGCCCGGCAGGGGCCCAGTACTTC.

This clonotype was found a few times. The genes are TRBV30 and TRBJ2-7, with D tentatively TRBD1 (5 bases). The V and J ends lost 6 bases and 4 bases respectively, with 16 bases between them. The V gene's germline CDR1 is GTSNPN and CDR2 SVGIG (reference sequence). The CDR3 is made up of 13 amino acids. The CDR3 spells CACRSTQAYEQYF. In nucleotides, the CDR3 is TGTGCCTGTAGAAGTACACAGGCTTACGAGCAGTACTTC.

The CDR3 here is CAWSPTRGVGYTF. The CDR3 coding sequence is TGTGCCTGGAGTCCTACGAGAGGCGTGGGCTACACCTTC. The rearrangement uses TRBV30 and TRBJ1-2; no clear D gene. Per the germline V gene, CDR1 is GTSNPN and CDR2 is SVGIG (reference sequence). V was trimmed by 2 bases and J by 8 bases, leaving 15 bases between them. This CDR3 has 13 residues.

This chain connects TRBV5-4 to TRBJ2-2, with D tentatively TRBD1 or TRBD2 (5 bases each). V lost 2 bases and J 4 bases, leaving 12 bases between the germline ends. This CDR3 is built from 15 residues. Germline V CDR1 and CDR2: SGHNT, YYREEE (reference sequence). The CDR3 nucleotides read TGTGCCAGCAGCTTAGGTTCGGGGCGCACCGGGGAGCTGTTTTTT. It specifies CASSLGSGRTGELFF. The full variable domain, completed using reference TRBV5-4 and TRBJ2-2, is ETGVTQSPTHLIKTRGQQVTLRCSSQSGHNTVSWYQQALGQGPQFIFQYYREEENGRGNFPPRFSGLQFPNYSSELNVNALELDDSALYLCASSLGSGRTGELFFGEGSRLTVL.

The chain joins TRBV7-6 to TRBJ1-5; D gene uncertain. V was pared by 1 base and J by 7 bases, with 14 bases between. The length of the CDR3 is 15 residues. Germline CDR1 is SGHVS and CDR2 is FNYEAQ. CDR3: CASSLGGKIGQPQHF. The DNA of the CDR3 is TGTGCCAGCAGCTTAGGCGGGAAGATCGGCCAGCCCCAGCATTTT.

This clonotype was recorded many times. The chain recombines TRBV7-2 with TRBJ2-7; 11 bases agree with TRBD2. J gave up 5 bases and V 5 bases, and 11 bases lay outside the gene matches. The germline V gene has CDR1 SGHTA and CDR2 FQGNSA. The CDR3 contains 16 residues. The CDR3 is CASSSQGLAGGHEQYF. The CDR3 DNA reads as TGTGCCAGCAGCAGCCAAGGGCTAGCGGGGGGCCACGAGCAGTACTTC.

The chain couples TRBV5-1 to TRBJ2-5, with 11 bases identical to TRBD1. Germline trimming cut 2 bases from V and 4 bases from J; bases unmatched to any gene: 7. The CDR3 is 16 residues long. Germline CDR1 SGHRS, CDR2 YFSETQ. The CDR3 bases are TGCGCCAGCAGCTTACCCAGGACAGGGGGCGGAGAGACCCAGTACTTC. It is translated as CASSLPRTGGGETQYF. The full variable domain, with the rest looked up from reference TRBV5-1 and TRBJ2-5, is KAGVTQTPRYLIKTRGQQVTLSCSPISGHRSVSWYQQTPGQGLQFLFEYFSETQRNKGNFPGRFSGRQFSNSRSEMNVSTLELGDSALYLCASSLPRTGGGETQYFGPGTRLLVL.

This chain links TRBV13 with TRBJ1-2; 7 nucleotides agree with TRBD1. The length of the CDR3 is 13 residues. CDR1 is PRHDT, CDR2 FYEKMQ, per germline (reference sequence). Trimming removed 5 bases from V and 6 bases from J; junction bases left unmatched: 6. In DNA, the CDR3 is TGTGCCAGCAGCGCGACAGGGCTCCATGGCTACACCTTC. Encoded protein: CASSATGLHGYTF. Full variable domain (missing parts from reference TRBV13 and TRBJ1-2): AAGVIQSPRHLIKEKRETATLKCYPIPRHDTVYWYQQGPGQDPQFLISFYEKMQSDKGSIPDRFSAQQFSDYHSELNMSSLELGDSALYFCASSATGLHGYTFGSGTRLTVV.

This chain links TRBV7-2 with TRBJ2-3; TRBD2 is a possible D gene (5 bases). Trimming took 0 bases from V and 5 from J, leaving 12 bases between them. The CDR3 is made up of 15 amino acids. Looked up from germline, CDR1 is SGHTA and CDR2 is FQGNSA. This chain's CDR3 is CASSLAGSGGDTQYF. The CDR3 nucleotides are TGTGCCAGCAGCTTAGCGGGGTCTGGAGGAGATACGCAGTATTTT. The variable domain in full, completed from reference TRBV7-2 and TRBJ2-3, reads GAGVSQSPSNKVTEKGKDVELRCDPISGHTALYWYRQSLGQGLEFLIYFQGNSAPDKSGLPSDRFSAERTGGSVSTLTIQRTQQEDSAVYLCASSLAGSGGDTQYFGPGTRLTVL.

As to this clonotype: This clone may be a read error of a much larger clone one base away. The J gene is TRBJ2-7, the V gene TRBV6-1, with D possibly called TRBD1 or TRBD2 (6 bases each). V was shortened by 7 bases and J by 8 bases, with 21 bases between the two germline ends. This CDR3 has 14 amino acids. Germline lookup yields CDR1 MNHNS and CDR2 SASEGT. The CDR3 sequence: CASTRGQGQVKQYF. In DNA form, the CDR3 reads TGTGCCAGCACCCGGGGGCAGGGGCAGGTCAAGCAGTACTTC.

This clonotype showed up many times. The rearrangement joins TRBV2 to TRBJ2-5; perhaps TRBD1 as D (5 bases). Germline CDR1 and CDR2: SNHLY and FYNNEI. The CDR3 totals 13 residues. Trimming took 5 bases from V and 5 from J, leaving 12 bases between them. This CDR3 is CASSKGVAETQYF. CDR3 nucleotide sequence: TGTGCCAGCAGTAAAGGGGTCGCGGAGACCCAGTACTTC.